This TCR beta chain was sequenced in a study of cytomegalovirus exposure and HLA in healthy donors. PCR was performed using 60 Vbeta and 13 Jbeta primers. Only in-frame clones appear in the TCRdb table, and some are missing; sequencing was by immunoSEQ multiplex PCR. The sample contains some 170,000 clones, 75% to 80% of which appear only once. The material sequenced was PBMCs. This TCR was recovered from a man aged 35-49 years in good health and CMV-seropositive.

The CDR3 here is CASSLGTANQETQYF. The CDR3 nucleotides read TGCGCCAGCAGCTTGGGGACAGCGAACCAAGAGACCCAGTACTTC. V is TRBV5-1 and J is TRBJ2-5; TRBD1 is a possible D gene (6 bases). The ends were cut back, 0 bases at V and 0 bases at J, with 9 bases in the middle. Germline V lookup: CDR1 SGHRS, CDR2 YFSETQ. The CDR3 has 15 residues.